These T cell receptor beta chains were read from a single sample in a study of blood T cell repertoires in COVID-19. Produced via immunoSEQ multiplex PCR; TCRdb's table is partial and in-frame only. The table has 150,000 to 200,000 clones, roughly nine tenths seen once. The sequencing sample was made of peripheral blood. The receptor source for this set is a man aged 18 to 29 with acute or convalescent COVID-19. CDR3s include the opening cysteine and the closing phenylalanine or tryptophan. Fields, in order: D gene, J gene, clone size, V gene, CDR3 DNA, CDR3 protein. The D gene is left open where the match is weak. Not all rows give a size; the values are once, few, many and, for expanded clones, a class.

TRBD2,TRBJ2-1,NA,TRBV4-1,TGCGCCAGCAGCCAAGCGTCAGCGGGGGGATTCAATGAGCAGTTCTTC,CASSQASAGGFNEQFF
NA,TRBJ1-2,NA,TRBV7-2,TGTGCCAGCAGCTTAGGAGGAGGGAATAACAACTATGGCTACACCTTC,CASSLGGGNNNYGYTF
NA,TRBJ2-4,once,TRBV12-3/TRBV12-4,TGTGCCAGCAGCCCCCAGGCCAAAAACATTCAGTACTTC,CASSPQAKNIQYF
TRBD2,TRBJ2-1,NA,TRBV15,TGTGCCACCAGCAGAGATCCGTCAAGCGGGGGGTTTTTTAACAATGAGCAGTTCTTC,CATSRDPSSGGFFNNEQFF
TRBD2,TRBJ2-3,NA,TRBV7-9,TGTGCCAGCAGCTTTAGGGGGACTAGCGGTCTTAGCACAGATACGCAGTATTTT,CASSFRGTSGLSTDTQYF
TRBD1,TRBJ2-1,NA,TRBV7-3,TGTGCCAGCAGCCCAGGGGGTCCCGGAATTGAGCAGTTCTTC,CASSPGGPGIEQFF
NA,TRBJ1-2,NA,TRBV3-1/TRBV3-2,TGTGCCAGCAGCCTTCTCGGCACAGGGAACTATGGCTACACCTTC,CASSLLGTGNYGYTF
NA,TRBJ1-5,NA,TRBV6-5,TGTGCCAGCAGTTACGGGGGCGGGGGGAATCAGCCCCAGCATTTT,CASSYGGGGNQPQHF
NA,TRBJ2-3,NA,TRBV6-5,TGTGCCAGCAGTTATCGGAGGTCTGAAGATACGCAGTATTTT,CASSYRRSEDTQYF
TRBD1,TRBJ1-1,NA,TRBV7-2,TGTGCCAGCAGCGCTACAGGGGGCACTGAAGCTTTCTTT,CASSATGGTEAFF
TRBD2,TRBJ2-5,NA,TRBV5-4,TGTGCCAGCAGGACGAGCGGGGCTCAAGAGACCCAGTACTTC,CASRTSGAQETQYF
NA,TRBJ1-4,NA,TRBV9,TGTGCCAGCAGCGGGGCTACAACTAATGAAAAACTGTTTTTT,CASSGATTNEKLFF
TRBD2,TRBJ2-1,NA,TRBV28,TGTGCCAGCAGTTTCTCGCGGGGGGGCCCGAATGAGCAGTTCTTC,CASSFSRGGPNEQFF